Below are 10 T cell receptor beta chains sequenced from a single sample in a study of PD-1 and CTLA-4 blockade in melanoma. Produced via immunoSEQ multiplex PCR; TCRdb's table is partial and in-frame only. In the table there are around 11,000 clones, 82% of which are singletons. The sequencing here drew on CD8+ T cells from peripheral blood, taken from a patient given anti-PD-1 treatment. The origin of the receptors is a human donor with melanoma.

The V call is TRBV5-6, the J call TRBJ1-1; 7 bases align to TRBD1. This CDR3 spans 15 amino acids. The germline CDR1 and CDR2 sequences are SGHDT and YYEEEE. With 4 bases clipped from V and 0 bases from J, the junction kept 6 bases outside the gene matches. CDR3 bases: TGTGCCAGCAGCCTACCGACAGGGTTGAACACTGAAGCTTTCTTT. Amino acids: CASSLPTGLNTEAFF.

The CDR3 nucleotides are TGCGCCAGCAGAGACAGATACAATCAGCCCCAGCATTTT. It translates to CASRDRYNQPQHF. The V and J genes are TRBV10-2 and TRBJ1-5, with a possible D match to TRBD1 (5 bases). V dropped 6 bases and J dropped 3 bases, with 9 bases sitting between them. This CDR3 is 13 amino acids long. CDR1 and CDR2 (germline): WSHSY, SAAADI.

This clone was observed once. The chain employs TRBV29-1 and TRBJ2-7; TRBD2 agrees at 12 bases. The CDR3 sequence is 12 residues long. Trimming cost V 5 bases and J 6 bases; bases outside gene matches: 2. CDR1 is SQVTM, CDR2 ANQGSEA, per germline. This CDR3 reads CSVQLAGGEQYF. Here the CDR3 DNA reads TGCAGCGTTCAACTAGCGGGAGGCGAGCAGTACTTC.

Worth noting for this clone: This specimen includes other DNA sequences encoding the same CDR3. The V gene is TRBV29-1, the J gene TRBJ2-2; D may be TRBD1 (6 bases). The V end lost 4 bases, the J end lost 6 bases, and 6 bases lay between the germline ends. This CDR3 region has 11 residues. The germline CDR1 and CDR2 sequences are SQVTM and ANQGSEA. The CDR3 nucleotides are TGCAGCGTTGGGGGGCCCGGGGAGCTGTTTTTT. Its translation: CSVGGPGELFF.

This rearrangement joins TRBV2 to TRBJ2-1; D gene ambiguous. CDR1 is SNHLY, CDR2 FYNNEI, per germline. The CDR3 sequence is 12 residues long. With 4 bases removed from V and 7 bases from J, the gap between germline ends came to 8 bases. Here the CDR3 reads CASSVAGNEQFF. The CDR3 coding sequence is TGTGCCAGCAGTGTAGCTGGGAATGAGCAGTTCTTC.

The rearrangement joins TRBV12-3 or TRBV12-4 to TRBJ1-2; D is undetermined. Trimming removed 2 bases at V and 2 bases at J, with 3 bases between. CDR3 length: 12 residues. The CDR3 DNA reads as TGTGCCAGCAGTTTATGGAACTATGGCTACACCTTC. Translated: CASSLWNYGYTF.

The chain joins TRBV24-1 to TRBJ2-3, with 14 positions matching TRBD2. This CDR3 has 16 residues. Germline CDR1 reads KGHDR; CDR2 reads SFDVKD. The J segment lost 5 bases and the V segment lost 4 bases, leaving 4 bases of the junction unmatched. The CDR3 here is CATSEPGLAGGDTQYF. The CDR3 DNA reads TGTGCCACCAGTGAACCAGGACTAGCGGGAGGAGATACGCAGTATTTT.

The rearrangement links TRBV30 to TRBJ1-2; no reliable D call. Germline loops: CDR1 GTSNPN, CDR2 SVGIG (reference sequence). The length of the CDR3 is 13 residues. V lost 1 base and J 5 bases, leaving 11 bases between the germline ends. CDR3 loop: CAWSDATRYGYTF. CDR3 sequence (DNA): TGTGCCTGGAGTGATGCCACGCGGTATGGCTACACCTTC.

In DNA form, the CDR3 reads TGTGCCAGCAGCGCGGGACTAGCGGGAGGGCCCGATGAGCAGTTCTTC. It specifies CASSAGLAGGPDEQFF. The gene calls are TRBV7-8 and TRBJ2-1; TRBD2 matches 16 bases. The V and J ends lost 5 bases and 8 bases, in that order; junction bases with no gene match: 6. The germline V gene encodes CDR1 SGHVS and CDR2 FQNEAQ. This CDR3 is 16 amino acids long.

The CDR3 loop reads CASSYSGGGTEAFF. CDR3 bases: TGTGCCAGCAGTTACTCGGGGGGGGGCACTGAAGCTTTCTTT. This chain connects TRBV6-6 to TRBJ1-1; weak D call: TRBD1 (5 bases). Germline CDR1 is MNHNY and CDR2 is SVGAGI (reference sequence). The CDR3 has 14 residues. Trimming took 0 bases from V and 4 from J, leaving 9 bases between them.